This T cell receptor beta chain was obtained from a study of cytomegalovirus exposure and HLA in healthy donors (dated by TCRdb to about 2017). Notes on the research overall: A later analysis indicated that the 95 to 150 validation repertoires were generated on the platform also employed for the roughly 730 repertoires of the first cohort. The aim of the study was to test whether cataloging public T cell receptors could identify signatures of past pathogen exposure. Besides the first cohort of 666 subjects, a separate validation cohort made up of 95 to 150 different subjects was used. High-throughput TCR immunosequencing, statistical association of individual TCRs with disease status, and machine learning were combined to predict cytomegalovirus infection status.

The donors belonged to the validation cohort of about 120 subjects, which was separate from the approximately 660-subject first cohort. The cysteine opens and the phenylalanine closes a CDR3 of 13 amino acids. Only the CDR3 DNA stays, 39 bases, in frame from base 1. CDR1 and CDR2 (PRHDT, FYEKMQ) derive from the germline V gene (reference sequence). Germline trimming amounts to 1 base on V and 5 bases on J, with 1 as the count of junction bases outside the gene matches. Library prep was done by the immunoSEQ multiplex PCR assay. Per the original workflow: To diagnose cytomegalovirus status from the catalog of TCR beta chain sequences, a statistical classification framework was built. This immuneACCESS table, as held by TCRdb, lists in-frame sequences with V and J called but not all clones. Of the missing ones, under half trace to an unresolved V gene in checked studies; the others have no known cause. That table supplies the V and J calls and clone size; D and trimming were determined from the DNA. The sample records roughly 300,000 clones, 70% to 90% of which are singletons. 0.84% of the sample is held by the ten biggest clonotypes.

Details on this clone: What this receptor recognizes is not known. Base-call qualities are not available, and no considerably larger clone is one nucleotide away.

Study-wide conclusions, independent of this receptor: While some public TCRs were present in many individuals, most TCR sequences turned up only very rarely across donors. A later analysis had no HLA typing for the validation cohort, so co-occurrence there was scored across all 110 or so repertoires. The authors suggested that the approach could potentially be generalized to other disease states and immunological phenotypes. The classifier was reported to diagnose cytomegalovirus status with high specificity and sensitivity in both the original and validation cohorts. A later analysis found that TCRs clustered in the first cohort also tended to co-occur in the approximately 120 validation repertoires, with roughly 95% of cluster scores above 0. Three of the identified cytomegalovirus-associated TCR beta chains were confirmed in vitro to be specific for cytomegalovirus antigens. In the study, around 160 TCR beta chains were listed as associated with cytomegalovirus.

The sample was PBMCs. The rearrangement joined TRBV13 to TRBJ2-7, and TRBD2 matches 8 of the central bases. This TCR was recovered from a woman aged 18-35 years in good health and CMV-seronegative. The DNA reads TGTGCCAGCAGCTTAGTAGCGGGAAACGAGCAGTACTTC. This encodes CASSLVAGNEQYF.